One sample yielded the 13 T cell receptor beta chains listed below, sequenced in a study of blood T cells in healthy people across ages. Primers used in a second PCR of about 6 to 11 cycles were a sample-barcoded 5' primer and a J-beta primer mix. Via MiXCR, TCRdb re-called the 5' RACE reads, giving one row per CDR3 protein. The sample shows about 680,000 distinct CDR3 sequences, 45% to 50% of them seen only once. The source material was blood. These receptors all come from a woman aged 55-70 years in good health.

The chain is built from TRBV20-1 and TRBJ2-3; 11 bases match TRBD2. CDR3 size: 15 residues. Germline CDR1 DFQATT, CDR2 SNEGSKA (reference sequence). V trimming: 5 bases; J trimming: 2 bases; junction bases outside the gene matches: 6. The CDR3 reads CSAGGTSGDTDTQYF. The CDR3 nucleotides are TGCAGTGCTGGAGGGACTAGCGGAGACACAGATACGCAGTATTTT.

J is TRBJ1-1 and V is TRBV30; D ambiguous. CDR3 length: 12 residues. V shed 2 bases and J shed 4 bases, with 8 bases lying between them. CDR1 and CDR2 (germline): GTSNPN, SVGIG (reference sequence). The CDR3 region is CAWSQRGTEAFF. CDR3 coding DNA: TGTGCCTGGAGTCAGCGGGGCACTGAAGCTTTCTTT. Combining the CDR3 with reference TRBV30 and TRBJ1-1 gives the whole variable domain SQTIHQWPATLVQPVGSPLSLECTVEGTSNPNLYWYRQAAGRGLQLLFYSVGIGQISSEVPQNLSASRPQDRQFILSSKKLLLSDSGFYLCAWSQRGTEAFFGQGTRLTVV.

This clonotype was recorded at least ten times. The V call is TRBV7-2, the J call TRBJ2-7; no reliable D call. V lost 4 bases and J 4 bases, leaving 11 bases between the germline ends. Germline CDR1 and CDR2: SGHTA and FQGNSA. The CDR3 has 13 amino acids. Here the CDR3 DNA reads TGTGCCAGCAGCTCTCGGGTCGGGTACGAGCAGTACTTC. It is translated as CASSSRVGYEQYF.

J is TRBJ1-1 and V is TRBV27; D gene unclear. CDR3 length: 14 amino acids. CDR1 is MNHEY and CDR2 is SMNVEV in the germline V gene (reference sequence). Deletions cut 8 bases from V and 1 base from J, with 14 bases between. The CDR3 DNA reads as TGTGCCAGCGTTAAGGGTCTTGGGAACACTGAAGCTTTCTTT. Translation: CASVKGLGNTEAFF.

The V gene is TRBV28, the J gene TRBJ2-1, with 8 positions matching TRBD1. V was pared by 2 bases and J by 13 bases, with 4 bases of the junction left unmatched. Germline loops: CDR1 MDHEN, CDR2 SYDVKM. The CDR3 covers 12 residues. CDR3 region: CASSLGTGIQFF. CDR3 in DNA: TGTGCCAGCAGTTTAGGGACAGGTATTCAGTTCTTC.

This clonotype was found a few times. The J gene is TRBJ2-7, the V gene TRBV18; 12 positions match TRBD2. The CDR3 has 16 amino acids. Trimming cost V 3 bases and J 5 bases; bases outside gene matches: 8. The V gene's germline CDR1 is KGHSH and CDR2 LQKENI. This chain's CDR3 is CASSPSSGRAINEQYF. The CDR3 nucleotides are TGTGCCAGCTCACCGTCTAGCGGGAGGGCGATCAACGAGCAGTACTTC.

This chain uses TRBV28 with TRBJ2-2, with TRBD1 matching over 7 bases. V was clipped by 5 bases and J by 5 bases; unmatched bases: 11. This CDR3 is built from 16 residues. Germline CDR1 and CDR2: MDHEN and SYDVKM. The CDR3 spells CASSDSGTVLTGELFF. The CDR3 nucleotides are TGTGCCAGCAGTGATTCCGGGACAGTCCTAACCGGGGAGCTGTTTTTT.

The rearrangement uses TRBV4-1 and TRBJ2-5, with 14 positions matching TRBD2. This CDR3 has 18 residues. V shed 0 bases and J 7 bases; nucleotides not matched to a gene: 10. Germline assignment: CDR1 MGHRA and CDR2 YSYEKL. CDR3 residues: CASSQEGPTSGRAVTQYF. The CDR3 DNA reads as TGCGCCAGCAGCCAAGAAGGGCCGACTAGCGGGAGGGCCGTGACCCAGTACTTC.

This clonotype was seen a few times. The J gene is TRBJ2-4, the V gene TRBV5-1; D is perhaps TRBD2 (6 bases). CDR3 length: 16 amino acids. Germline CDR1 is SGHRS and CDR2 is YFSETQ. V was pared by 3 bases and J by 3 bases, with 16 bases between. CDR3 coding DNA: TGCGCCAGCAGCTCCACCACCGGGAGAGGCAAAAACATTCAGTACTTC. Protein product: CASSSTTGRGKNIQYF.

The chain carries TRBV20-1 and TRBJ2-5, with TRBD2 identical over 12 bases. V was pared by 0 bases and J by 7 bases, with 12 bases of the junction left unmatched. The length of the CDR3 is 17 residues. Looked up from germline, CDR1 is DFQATT and CDR2 is SNEGSKA (reference sequence). CDR3 nucleotides: TGCAGTGCTAGAGATCGACTAGCGGGAGAGGTCGGAGGGACCCAGTACTTC. Amino acid sequence: CSARDRLAGEVGGTQYF.

V gene TRBV20-1 combines with J gene TRBJ1-2; 8 bases agree with TRBD1. The CDR3 contains 15 residues. CDR1 and CDR2 (germline): DFQATT, SNEGSKA (reference sequence). Trimming at V came to 3 bases and at J to 5 bases, leaving 11 bases not matched to a gene. The DNA for the CDR3 is TGCAGTGCTAGCCAGAGGTTTAACAGGGGGTATGGCTACACCTTC. Its translation is CSASQRFNRGYGYTF.

This chain joins TRBV5-1 and TRBJ2-7; the D call may be TRBD1 or TRBD2 (5 bases each). Between the trimmed V and J ends, which lost 4 bases and 7 bases, there was a span of 24 bases. Per the germline V gene, CDR1 is SGHRS and CDR2 is YFSETQ. CDR3 length: 16 residues. In nucleotides, the CDR3 is TGCGCCAGCAGCCCGCAGGGAGCAGAGACCCCTTGGGAGCAGTACTTC. It specifies CASSPQGAETPWEQYF.

This clonotype has only a few counts. The chain joins TRBV29-1 to TRBJ2-5; TRBD2 agrees at 9 bases. J was trimmed by 5 bases and V by 4 bases; bases with no gene match: 5. Germline CDR1 SQVTM, CDR2 ANQGSEA. The CDR3 runs to 13 residues. CDR3 bases: TGCAGCGTTGTGGGACTAGCCAAGGAGACCCAGTACTTC. Translation gives CSVVGLAKETQYF.